This entry lists 10 T cell receptor beta chains sequenced from one sample in a study of T cell changes during pregnancy in multiple sclerosis. The table came from immunoSEQ multiplex PCR; TCRdb's copy has only in-frame clones and leaves some out. The sample comprises 40,000 or so clones, 90% of which are singletons, and more than 4.5% rests with the top ten. Source: peripheral blood, taken in the third trimester of pregnancy. The receptors were sampled from a female donor in good health, enrolled as a control in a pregnancy study.

The rearrangement links TRBV6-1 to TRBJ1-2, with D unclear. Germline V CDR1 and CDR2: MNHNS, SASEGT. The length of the CDR3 is 14 residues. Trimming removed 7 bases at V and 8 bases at J, with 20 bases between. CDR3 sequence: CASMGRQPRRGYTF. CDR3 nucleotide sequence: TGTGCCAGCATGGGCCGTCAGCCGCGCAGGGGCTACACCTTC.

This chain links TRBV30 with TRBJ2-1; the D is unclear. Trimming left V 4 bases short and J 1 base short, with 8 bases between. The CDR3 runs to 13 residues. CDR1 and CDR2 (germline): GTSNPN, SVGIG (reference sequence). This CDR3 reads CAWTGWSYNEQFF. The CDR3 bases are TGTGCCTGGACCGGGTGGTCCTACAATGAGCAGTTCTTC. The full variable domain, its missing parts supplied by reference TRBV30 and TRBJ2-1, is SQTIHQWPATLVQPVGSPLSLECTVEGTSNPNLYWYRQAAGRGLQLLFYSVGIGQISSEVPQNLSASRPQDRQFILSSKKLLLSDSGFYLCAWTGWSYNEQFFGPGTRLTVL.

The genes are TRBV7-3 and TRBJ2-4; 9 nucleotides match TRBD2. Germline values: CDR1 SGHTA, CDR2 FQGTGA. This CDR3 region has 13 residues. After removal of 3 bases from V and 14 bases from J, the junction contained 8 bases not matched to a gene. CDR3 loop: CASSLGLAGVKYF. The CDR3 nucleotides read TGTGCCAGCAGCTTGGGGTTAGCGGGGGTGAAGTACTTC.

This chain uses TRBV18 with TRBJ1-1, with 7 bases fitting TRBD1. The CDR3 totals 15 residues. V gave up 4 bases and J gave up 8 bases; unmatched junction bases: 13. The germline V gene encodes CDR1 KGHSH and CDR2 LQKENI. The CDR3 reads CASSLPGGTVREAFF. For the CDR3, the DNA is TGTGCCAGCTCACTCCCAGGCGGGACAGTCAGGGAAGCTTTCTTT. Full variable domain (remainder filled in from reference TRBV18 and TRBJ1-1): NAGVMQNPRHLVRRRGQEARLRCSPMKGHSHVYWYRQLPEEGLKFMVYLQKENIIDESGMPKERFSAEFPKEGPSILRIQQVVRGDSAAYFCASSLPGGTVREAFFGQGTRLTVV.

The chain is built from TRBV6-5 and TRBJ1-3, with a possible D match to TRBD1 (5 bases). Germline CDR1 is MNHEY and CDR2 is SVGAGI. The CDR3 totals 14 residues. Trimming removed 3 bases from V and 1 base from J, with 7 bases in between. CDR3 sequence reads: CASSYRQSGNTIYF. Written as DNA, the CDR3 is TGTGCCAGCAGTTATCGACAGTCTGGAAACACCATATATTTT.

The chain uses TRBV6-6 and TRBJ2-7, with TRBD1 matching 9 bases. V lost 2 bases, J lost 2 bases, and 4 bases stayed unmatched. Germline loops: CDR1 MNHNY, CDR2 SVGAGI (reference sequence). CDR3 length: 15 residues. CDR3: CASSYGGQGAYEQYF. The CDR3 DNA reads TGTGCCAGCAGTTACGGGGGACAGGGAGCCTACGAGCAGTACTTC.

V and J are TRBV2 and TRBJ2-2, with D perhaps TRBD1 (5 bases). The germline gives CDR1 SNHLY, CDR2 FYNNEI. The CDR3 runs to 15 residues. With 6 bases removed from V and 4 bases from J, the gap between germline ends came to 15 bases. The CDR3 sequence: CASSIPVGLTGELFF. The CDR3 DNA is TGTGCCAGCAGCATCCCGGTGGGGCTCACCGGGGAGCTGTTTTTT.

This chain links TRBV30 with TRBJ2-1; maybe TRBD1 (5 bases). Trimming removed 1 base from V and 0 bases from J, with 13 bases in between. The germline V gene has CDR1 GTSNPN and CDR2 SVGIG (reference sequence). This CDR3 spans 16 amino acids. The DNA of the CDR3 is TGTGCCTGGAGTGAGACAGTGCAAAGCTCCTACAATGAGCAGTTCTTC. As protein: CAWSETVQSSYNEQFF.

The chain carries TRBV7-6 and TRBJ2-5, with D perhaps matching TRBD1 (7 bases). CDR1 is SGHVS and CDR2 is FNYEAQ in the germline V gene. The CDR3 spans 15 residues. V was trimmed by 1 base and J by 5 bases, leaving 14 bases between them. This chain's CDR3 is CASSLGQGGSETQYF. The CDR3 DNA follows: TGTGCCAGCAGCTTAGGTCAGGGGGGATCGGAGACCCAGTACTTC.

The chain recombines TRBV28 with TRBJ2-5; TRBD2 matches at 13 bases. Germline V gives CDR1 MDHEN, CDR2 SYDVKM. V lost 7 bases to trimming and J lost 6 bases; unmatched junction nucleotides: 11. The CDR3 contains 16 residues. In DNA form, the CDR3 reads TGTGCCAGCACTGCTCCGGGACTAGCGGGAAGAAAGACCCAGTACTTC. It encodes CASTAPGLAGRKTQYF. The whole variable domain, filled in from reference TRBV28 and TRBJ2-5, reads DVKVTQSSRYLVKRTGEKVFLECVQDMDHENMFWYRQDPGLGLRLIYFSYDVKMKEKGDIPEGYSVSREKKERFSLILESASTNQTSMYLCASTAPGLAGRKTQYFGPGTRLLVL.